This TCR beta chain was obtained from a study of blood T cell repertoires in COVID-19. The CDR3 has 14 amino acids. Trimming took 6 bases from V and 0 from J, leaving 12 bases between them. CDR1 MNHEY and CDR2 SMNVEV come from the germline V gene (reference sequence). Here immunoSEQ multiplex PCR was the method, and the copy in TCRdb shows in-frame clones only, minus some. The table shows 97,000 or so clones, with roughly 81% occurring only once. This sequence joins TRBV27 and TRBJ2-7; D is perhaps TRBD1 (5 bases). Sequencing was done on a sample of peripheral blood. This clonotype originated in a middle-aged man with active or convalescent COVID-19. The CDR3 coding sequence is TGTGCCAGCAGCCACGACAGCGCCTCCTACGAGCAGTACTTC. Protein: CASSHDSASYEQYF.